This T cell receptor (beta chain) was identified in a study of blood T cell repertoires in COVID-19. A case of COVID-19 had been met by exposed participants within 2 weeks before study entry. In the study's own analysis: From reference gene primer amplification, estimates of nucleated cell counts were derived. The data were produced by immunoSEQ multiplex PCR, yet TCRdb's version contains in-frame clones alone and is incomplete. V and J calls and clone size are those listed in that table; D and trimming were worked out from the DNA. In the table there are 250,000 or so clones, around 90% of which are singletons. Details on this clone: This specimen includes other DNA sequences encoding the same CDR3.

The sequenced material came from PBMCs or T cells enriched from blood (not recorded which). The clonotype originates from a woman in her 30s who had been exposed to COVID-19.

The CDR3, as DNA: TGCGCCAGCAGCTTGGACGGGAGCTCCTACAATGAGCAGTTCTTC. Its translation: CASSLDGSSYNEQFF. The V gene is TRBV5-1, the J gene TRBJ2-1, with a possible D match to TRBD2 (6 bases). Trimming removed 0 bases from V and 0 bases from J, with 7 bases in between. The CDR3 consists of 15 residues. Germline-derived CDR1 and CDR2 are SGHRS and YFSETQ.